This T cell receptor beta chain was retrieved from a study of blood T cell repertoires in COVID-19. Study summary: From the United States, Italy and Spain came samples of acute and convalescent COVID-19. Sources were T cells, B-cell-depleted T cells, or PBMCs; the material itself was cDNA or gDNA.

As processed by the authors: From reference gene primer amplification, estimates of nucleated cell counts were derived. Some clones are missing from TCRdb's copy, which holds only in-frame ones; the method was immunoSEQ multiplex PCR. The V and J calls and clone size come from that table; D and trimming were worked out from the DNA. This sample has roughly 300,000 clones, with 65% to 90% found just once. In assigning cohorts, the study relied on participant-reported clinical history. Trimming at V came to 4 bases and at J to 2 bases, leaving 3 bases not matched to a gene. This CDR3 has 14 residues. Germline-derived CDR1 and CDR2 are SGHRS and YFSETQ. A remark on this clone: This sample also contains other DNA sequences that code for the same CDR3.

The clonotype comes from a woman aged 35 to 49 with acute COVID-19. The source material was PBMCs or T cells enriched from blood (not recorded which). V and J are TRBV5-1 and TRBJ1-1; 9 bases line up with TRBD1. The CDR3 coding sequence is TGCGCCAGCAGCCTGACAGGGGGAAACACTGAAGCTTTCTTT. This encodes CASSLTGGNTEAFF.